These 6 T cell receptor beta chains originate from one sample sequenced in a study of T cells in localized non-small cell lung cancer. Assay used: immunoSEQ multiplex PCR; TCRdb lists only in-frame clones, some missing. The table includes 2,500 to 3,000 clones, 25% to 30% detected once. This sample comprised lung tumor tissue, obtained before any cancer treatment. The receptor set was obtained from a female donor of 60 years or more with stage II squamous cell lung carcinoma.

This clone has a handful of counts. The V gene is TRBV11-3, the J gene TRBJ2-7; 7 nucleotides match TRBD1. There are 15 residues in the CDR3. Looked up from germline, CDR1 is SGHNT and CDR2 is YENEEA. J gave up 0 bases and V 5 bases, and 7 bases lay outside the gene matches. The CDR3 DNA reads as TGTGCCAGCAGCGGTGCCGGGACAGCCTCCTACGAGCAGTACTTC. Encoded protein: CASSGAGTASYEQYF.

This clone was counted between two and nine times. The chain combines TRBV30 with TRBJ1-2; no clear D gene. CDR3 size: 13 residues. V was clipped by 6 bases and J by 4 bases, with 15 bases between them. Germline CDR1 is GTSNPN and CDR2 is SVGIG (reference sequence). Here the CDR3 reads CACPGGRSYGYTF. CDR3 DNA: TGTGCCTGCCCGGGAGGGAGGAGCTATGGCTACACCTTC.

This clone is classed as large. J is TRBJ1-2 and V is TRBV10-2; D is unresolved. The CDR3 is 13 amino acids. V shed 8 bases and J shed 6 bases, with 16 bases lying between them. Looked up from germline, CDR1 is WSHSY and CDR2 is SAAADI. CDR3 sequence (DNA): TGCGCCAGCGGGCTGGGTAGTTTCGATGGCTACACCTTC. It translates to CASGLGSFDGYTF.

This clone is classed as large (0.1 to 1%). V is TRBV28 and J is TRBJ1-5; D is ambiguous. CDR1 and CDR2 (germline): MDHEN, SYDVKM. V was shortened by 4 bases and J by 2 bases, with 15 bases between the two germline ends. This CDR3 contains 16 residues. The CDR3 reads CASSSPGGNRNQPQHF. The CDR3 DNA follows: TGTGCCAGCAGTTCCCCCGGAGGGAATCGCAATCAGCCCCAGCATTTT.

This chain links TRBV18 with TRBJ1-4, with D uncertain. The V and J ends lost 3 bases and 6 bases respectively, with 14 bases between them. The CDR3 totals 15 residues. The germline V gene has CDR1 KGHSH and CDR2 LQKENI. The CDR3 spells CASSPRRREDEKLFF. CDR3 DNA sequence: TGTGCCAGCTCACCGAGGAGGCGGGAGGATGAAAAACTGTTTTTT.

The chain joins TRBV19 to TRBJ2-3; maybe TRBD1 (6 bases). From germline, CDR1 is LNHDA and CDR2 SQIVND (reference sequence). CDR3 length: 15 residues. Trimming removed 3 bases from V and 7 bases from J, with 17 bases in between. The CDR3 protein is CASSIADRRGNTQYF. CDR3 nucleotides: TGTGCCAGTAGTATCGCGGACAGACGGGGTAATACGCAGTATTTT.